This is a list of T cell receptor beta chains from one sample in a study of T cells in Graves' hyperthyroidism and ophthalmopathy. TCRdb itself ran the multiplex PCR reads through MiXCR, one entry per CDR3 protein. Counted here are around 350,000 distinct CDR3 sequences, 19% occurring once; the ten biggest clones make up about 4%. Sequencing was carried out using blood. Receptors originate from a woman in her late teens or twenties with Graves' hyperthyroidism. Each CDR3 is given with its conserved first and last residue. A D gene is named only where the DNA matches it firmly. Not all rows give a size; the values are once, few, many and, for expanded clones, a class.

. few TRBJ1-2 TRBV3-1 TGTGCCAGCAGCCAAGGATTCGGCAGGCATGGCTACACCTTC CASSQGFGRHGYTF
. many TRBJ1-5 TRBV10-2 TGCGCCAGCAGTGATGTGAGAAATCAGCCCCAGCATTTT CASSDVRNQPQHF
TRBD1 many TRBJ2-7 TRBV13 TGTGCCAGCAGCTTAACAGGGGGGAAGTACGAGCAGTACTTC CASSLTGGKYEQYF
. . TRBJ2-5 TRBV5-1 TGCGCCAGCAGGGACGGGACACAAGAGACCCAGTACTTC CASRDGTQETQYF
TRBD1 many TRBJ1-5 TRBV2 TGTGCCAGCAGGACAGGGGGCCCTCAGCCCCAGCATTTT CASRTGGPQPQHF
. many TRBJ2-5 TRBV7-2 TGTGCCAGCAGCCCCCCCGGGGTTCTGCGAGAGACCCAGTACTTC CASSPPGVLRETQYF
. many TRBJ1-1 TRBV4-2 TGTGCCAGCAGCCAAGTCCTGGATTCAAGGACTGAAGCTTTCTTT CASSQVLDSRTEAFF
. . TRBJ2-2 TRBV2 TGTGCCAGCAAAGGTCAACGCTCATACACCGGGGAGCTGTTTTTT CASKGQRSYTGELFF
. many TRBJ1-2 TRBV27 TGTGCCAGCAGGCCCCGGGTTGTTGCTAACTATGGCTACACCTTC CASRPRVVANYGYTF
. many TRBJ1-1 TRBV20-1 TGCAGTGCTGGAGGAGGGACGAACACTGAAGCTTTCTTT CSAGGGTNTEAFF
TRBD1 many TRBJ2-2 TRBV11-3 TGTGCCAGCAGCTTACAGACAGGGTTGGCCACCGGGGAGCTGTTTTTT CASSLQTGLATGELFF
. many TRBJ1-2 TRBV2 TGTGCCAGCATGTCCAATTGGGGCGACAACTATGGCTACACCTTC CASMSNWGDNYGYTF
. many TRBJ2-2 TRBV12-3/TRBV12-4 TGTGCCAGCACCAAGTGGAGGGAAGGCGGGGAGCTGTTTTTT CASTKWREGGELFF
TRBD1 . TRBJ2-7 TRBV5-5 TGTGCCAGCAGCTTGACCGGACAGGGTTGGCACGAGCAGTACTTC CASSLTGQGWHEQYF
. once TRBJ1-2 TRBV12-3/TRBV12-4 TGTGCCAGCCATTGGGAGGACACCCTTAACTATGGCTACACCTTC CASHWEDTLNYGYTF
. . TRBJ1-2 TRBV30 TGTGCCTGTGAACCCCCCATCGGCTACACCTTC CACEPPIGYTF
. . TRBJ2-7 TRBV5-1 TGCGCCAGCAGCTTGGAGGAGGGGACCTACGAGCAGTACTTC CASSLEEGTYEQYF
. . TRBJ1-6 TRBV12-3/TRBV12-4 TGTGCCAGCAGTTTGGGTCATAATAATTCACCCCTCCACTTT CASSLGHNNSPLHF
. many TRBJ2-7 TRBV2 TGTGCCAGCAGCGGAGATTACGAGCAGTACTTC CASSGDYEQYF
. once TRBJ2-7 TRBV6-1 TGTGCCAGCAGTGAATTTAGGAGCTCCTACGAGCAGTACTTC CASSEFRSSYEQYF
TRBD2 many TRBJ2-4 TRBV4-1 TGCGCCAGCAGCCAGATGGGACTAGCGGGGAGGAGGGCAAACATTCAGTACTTC CASSQMGLAGRRANIQYF
TRBD2 few TRBJ2-7 TRBV27 TGTGCCAGCAGTTTATTTAGCGGGGGGGCTCACGAGCAGTACTTC CASSLFSGGAHEQYF
. many TRBJ1-5 TRBV27 TGTGCCAGCAGTCACAGGGTTTCTAGGCAGCCCCAGCATTTT CASSHRVSRQPQHF
TRBD2 . TRBJ2-4 TRBV9 TGTGCCAGCAGCGTAGATCCGGTCCAGCGGGGGATTTCCATTCAGTACTTC CASSVDPVQRGISIQYF
TRBD1 many TRBJ1-5 TRBV6-1 TGTGCCAGCAGTGACGATGGACAGGGGAGTCAGCCCCAGCATTTT CASSDDGQGSQPQHF
. few TRBJ1-1 TRBV6-5 TGTGCCAGCAGTTCCCCCTTTAGGGGGAACACTGAAGCTTTCTTT CASSSPFRGNTEAFF
TRBD1 many TRBJ1-1 TRBV4-1 TGCGCCAGCAGCCAACACACGGACAGGTTGAACACTGAAGCTTTCTTT CASSQHTDRLNTEAFF
TRBD2 . TRBJ2-7 TRBV18 TGTGCCAGCTCGCTAACACGGGCGGGGGGTCACGAGCAGTACTTC CASSLTRAGGHEQYF
. many TRBJ2-7 TRBV20-1 TGCAGTGCTAGAGTTCCGGGACGGCTTTACGAGCAGTACTTC CSARVPGRLYEQYF
. many TRBJ1-2 TRBV29-1 TGCAGCGTTTTTCAGTTGCGGTATGGCTACACCTTC CSVFQLRYGYTF
. many TRBJ1-5 TRBV16 TGTGCCAGCAGCCAACAGGGCAATCAGCCCCAGCATTTT CASSQQGNQPQHF
. . TRBJ2-7 TRBV19 TGTGCCAGTAGTATTATGGACCGTCCCTCCTACGAGCAGTACTTC CASSIMDRPSYEQYF
TRBD1 few TRBJ1-2 TRBV19 TGTGCCAGTAGTTTTTATGTCGACAGGGAAAATGGCTACACCTTC CASSFYVDRENGYTF
. . TRBJ2-7 TRBV6-5 TGTGCCAGCAGTCCCTCGGGGAGGGGGAAGGAGCAGTACTTC CASSPSGRGKEQYF
TRBD1 . TRBJ2-2 TRBV5-1 TGCGCCAGCAGCTGGACCGGGACAGGGGTCATCGGGGAGCTGTTTTTT CASSWTGTGVIGELFF
. many TRBJ2-7 TRBV5-1 TGCGCCAGCAGCTTGAGGCAGGACTCCTACGAGCAGTACTTC CASSLRQDSYEQYF
. many TRBJ1-5 TRBV12-3/TRBV12-4 TGTGCCAGCAGCTTAGGGACACCTAATCAGCCCCAGCATTTT CASSLGTPNQPQHF
. . TRBJ1-1 TRBV7-8 TGTGCCAGCAGCATCGGGACAAATAATGAAGCTTTCTTT CASSIGTNNEAFF